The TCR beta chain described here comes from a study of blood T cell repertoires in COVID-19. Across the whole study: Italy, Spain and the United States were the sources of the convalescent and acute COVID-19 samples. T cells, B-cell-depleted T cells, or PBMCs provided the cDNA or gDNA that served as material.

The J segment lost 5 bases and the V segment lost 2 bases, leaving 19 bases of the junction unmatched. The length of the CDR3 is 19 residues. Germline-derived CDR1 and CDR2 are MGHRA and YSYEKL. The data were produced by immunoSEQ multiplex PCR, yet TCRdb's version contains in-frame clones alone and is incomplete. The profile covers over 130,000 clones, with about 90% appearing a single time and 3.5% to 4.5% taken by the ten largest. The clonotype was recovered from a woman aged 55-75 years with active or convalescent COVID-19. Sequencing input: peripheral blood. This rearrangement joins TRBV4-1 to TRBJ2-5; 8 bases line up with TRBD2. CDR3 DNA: TGCGCCAGCAGCCAAAATCCTGTCGCACGGGGGGGCGCATCCGAGACCCAGTACTTC. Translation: CASSQNPVARGGASETQYF.